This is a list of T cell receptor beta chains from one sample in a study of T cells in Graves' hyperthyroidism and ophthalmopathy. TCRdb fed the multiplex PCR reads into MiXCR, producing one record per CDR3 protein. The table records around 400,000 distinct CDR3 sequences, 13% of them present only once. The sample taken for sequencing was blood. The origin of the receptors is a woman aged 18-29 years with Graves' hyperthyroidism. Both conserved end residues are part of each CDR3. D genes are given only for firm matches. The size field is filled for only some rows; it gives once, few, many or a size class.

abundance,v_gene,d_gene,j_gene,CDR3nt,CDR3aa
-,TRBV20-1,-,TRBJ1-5,TGCAGTGCTTCCAGTTGGGACCCCGGGGCGCGCTTGGTAAATCAGCCCCAGCATTTT,CSASSWDPGARLVNQPQHF
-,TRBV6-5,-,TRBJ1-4,TGTGCCAGCAGTTACTCACCCAATACTTATGAAAAACTGTTTTTT,CASSYSPNTYEKLFF
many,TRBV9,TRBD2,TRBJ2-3,TGTGCCAGCACGAGGCGGGGGGGTGCAGATACGCAGTATTTT,CASTRRGGADTQYF
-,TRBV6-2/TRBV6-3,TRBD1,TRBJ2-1,TGTGCCAGCAGGCCGGACAGGGGCTCCTACAATGAGCAGTTCTTC,CASRPDRGSYNEQFF
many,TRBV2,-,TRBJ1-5,TGTGCCAGCAGTGATAGGACAGCATGGCAGCCCCAGCATTTT,CASSDRTAWQPQHF
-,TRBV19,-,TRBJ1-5,TGTGCCAGTAGTATAGAAGGACGGAATAATCAGCCCCAGCATTTT,CASSIEGRNNQPQHF
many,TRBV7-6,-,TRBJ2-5,TGTGCCAGCAGCTTAGACAGTCCCTACAGGGTTCAAGAGACCCAGTACTTC,CASSLDSPYRVQETQYF
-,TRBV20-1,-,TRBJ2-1,TGCAGTGCTAGAGATCTCGGGACCGCGGTCCATGAGCAGTTCTTC,CSARDLGTAVHEQFF
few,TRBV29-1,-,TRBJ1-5,TGCAGCGTTTTCGTGGGGGCGAATCAGCCCCAGCATTTT,CSVFVGANQPQHF
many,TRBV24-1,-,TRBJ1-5,TGTGCCACCAGTGAACCCCCTCAGCCCCAGCATTTT,CATSEPPQPQHF
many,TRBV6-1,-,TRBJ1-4,TGTGCCAGCAGTCCCGGGGTGTCCTCCGGAGGGGAAAAACTGTTTTTT,CASSPGVSSGGEKLFF
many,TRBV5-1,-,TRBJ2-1,TGCGCCAGCAGCCCCCAGACTAGCTCCTACAATGAGCAGTTCTTC,CASSPQTSSYNEQFF
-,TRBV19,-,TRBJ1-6,TGTGCCAGTAGTATAGGGTGGAGGAGCTCCTATAATTCACCCCTCCACTTT,CASSIGWRSSYNSPLHF
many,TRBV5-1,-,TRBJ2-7,TGCGCCAGCAGTGACGGACCTGCCTACGAGCAGTACTTC,CASSDGPAYEQYF
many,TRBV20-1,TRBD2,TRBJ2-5,TGCAGTGCCGAGACCTCGGGACTAAGAGAGACCCAGTACTTC,CSAETSGLRETQYF
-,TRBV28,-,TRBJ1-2,TGTGCCAGCAGGAAAAACTATGGCTACACCTTC,CASRKNYGYTF
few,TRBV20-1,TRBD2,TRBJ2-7,TGCAGTGCTAGAGCGAGCGGGAGTGGGTACGAGCAGTACTTC,CSARASGSGYEQYF
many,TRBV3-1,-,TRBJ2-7,TGTGCCAGCAGCCGAACCCTCCCCGGGCCGACAACCTACGAGCAGTACTTC,CASSRTLPGPTTYEQYF
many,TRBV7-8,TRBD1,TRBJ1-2,TGTGCCAGCAGCCCTCAGTCCGCAGGGGGGGAAGGCTACACCTTC,CASSPQSAGGEGYTF
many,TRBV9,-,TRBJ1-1,TGTGCCAGCAGCGTATCCGGGGGTAGGAACACTGAAGCTTTCTTT,CASSVSGGRNTEAFF
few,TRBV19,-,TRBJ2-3,TGTGCCAGTAGTCCTCAACCGACATGGGGTGGGACAGATACGCAGTATTTT,CASSPQPTWGGTDTQYF
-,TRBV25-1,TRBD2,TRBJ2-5,TGTGCCAGCAGTGTTGCTCAGGGACTAGCGGGAGCGGAGACCCAGTACTTC,CASSVAQGLAGAETQYF
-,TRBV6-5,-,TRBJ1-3,TGTGCCAGCAGTTACTCTTTAACCAGGGGATCTGGAAACACCATATATTTT,CASSYSLTRGSGNTIYF
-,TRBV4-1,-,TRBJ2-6,TGCGCCAGCAGCCGTGGGGAGGGGGCTGGAGGGGCCAACGTCCTGACTTTC,CASSRGEGAGGANVLTF
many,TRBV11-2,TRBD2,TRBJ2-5,TGTGCCAGCAGCAATCTCTTGGGGGGGAAAGAGACCCAGTACTTC,CASSNLLGGKETQYF
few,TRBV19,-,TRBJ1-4,TGTGCCAGTAGTCTACGGATGCGTGGTGGGGAAAAACTGTTTTTT,CASSLRMRGGEKLFF
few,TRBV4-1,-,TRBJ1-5,TGCGCCAGCAGCCAGACAGGTCCAGGGGCCTTTTCCCCCCAGCATTTT,CASSQTGPGAFSPQHF
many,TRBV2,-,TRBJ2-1,TGTGCCAGCTTTCGACTAGTTTGGGGGCAGTTCTTC,CASFRLVWGQFF
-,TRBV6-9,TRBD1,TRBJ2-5,TGCGCCAGCAGTCGGAACAGGGGGGAGACCCAGTACTTC,CASSRNRGETQYF
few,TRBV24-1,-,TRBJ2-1,TGTGCCACCAGTGGGGGGGAAACTCAGTTCTTC,CATSGGETQFF
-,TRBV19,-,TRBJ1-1,TGTGCCAGTAGCCTACAGGCTCTCCCGCAGGTCCGATTCGATGCTGAAGCTTTCTTT,CASSLQALPQVRFDAEAFF
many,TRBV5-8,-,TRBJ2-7,TGTGCCAGCAGCTTCGGCATTCCCTACGAGCAGTACTTC,CASSFGIPYEQYF
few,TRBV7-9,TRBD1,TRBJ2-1,TGTGCCAGCAGCCCGTGGGACAGGGATAAGAATGAGCAGTTCTTC,CASSPWDRDKNEQFF
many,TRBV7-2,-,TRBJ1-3,TGTGCCAGCAGCTCTCAGACAGGCTCTGGAAACACCATATATTTT,CASSSQTGSGNTIYF
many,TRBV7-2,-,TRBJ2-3,TGTGCCAGCAGCTTAGCCTCCGGCACAGATACGCAGTATTTT,CASSLASGTDTQYF
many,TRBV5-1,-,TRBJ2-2,TGCGCCAGCAGCGATCAGGGTACGAACACCGGGGAGCTGTTTTTT,CASSDQGTNTGELFF
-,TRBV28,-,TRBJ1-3,TGTGCCAGCAGAAAGGGACAAACAAGCTCTGGAAACACCATATATTTT,CASRKGQTSSGNTIYF
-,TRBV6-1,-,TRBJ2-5,TGTGCCAGCAAACCCTCCGGATGGGAGACCCAGTACTTC,CASKPSGWETQYF
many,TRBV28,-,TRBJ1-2,TGTGCCAGCACCTTGGGGGGAACAGACCTCTATGGCTACACCTTC,CASTLGGTDLYGYTF
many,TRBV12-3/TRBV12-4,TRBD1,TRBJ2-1,TGTGCCAGCAGCCAGACAGGGGGCAGTAAAAATGAGCAGTTCTTC,CASSQTGGSKNEQFF
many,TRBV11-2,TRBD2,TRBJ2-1,TGTGCCAGCAGCTTCCCTAGCGGGAGCTCCTACAATGAGCAGTTCTTC,CASSFPSGSSYNEQFF
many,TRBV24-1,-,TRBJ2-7,TGTGCCACCAGTGATGCCAACTCCTACGAGCAGTACTTC,CATSDANSYEQYF
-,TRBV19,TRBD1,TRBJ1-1,TGTGCCAGTAAAGTTTGGGACAGGGGAAACACTGAAGCTTTCTTT,CASKVWDRGNTEAFF
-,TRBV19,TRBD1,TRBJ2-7,TGTGCCAGTCAGGCGCTCCATCGACAGGGTTTCCACGAGCAGTACTTC,CASQALHRQGFHEQYF
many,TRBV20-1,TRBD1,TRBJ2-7,TGCAGTGGGCCGGGACAGGGATCCTACGAGCAGTACTTC,CSGPGQGSYEQYF
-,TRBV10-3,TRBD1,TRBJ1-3,TGTGCCAGCACTTCGGGACAGGGGAATGGAAACACCATATATTTT,CASTSGQGNGNTIYF